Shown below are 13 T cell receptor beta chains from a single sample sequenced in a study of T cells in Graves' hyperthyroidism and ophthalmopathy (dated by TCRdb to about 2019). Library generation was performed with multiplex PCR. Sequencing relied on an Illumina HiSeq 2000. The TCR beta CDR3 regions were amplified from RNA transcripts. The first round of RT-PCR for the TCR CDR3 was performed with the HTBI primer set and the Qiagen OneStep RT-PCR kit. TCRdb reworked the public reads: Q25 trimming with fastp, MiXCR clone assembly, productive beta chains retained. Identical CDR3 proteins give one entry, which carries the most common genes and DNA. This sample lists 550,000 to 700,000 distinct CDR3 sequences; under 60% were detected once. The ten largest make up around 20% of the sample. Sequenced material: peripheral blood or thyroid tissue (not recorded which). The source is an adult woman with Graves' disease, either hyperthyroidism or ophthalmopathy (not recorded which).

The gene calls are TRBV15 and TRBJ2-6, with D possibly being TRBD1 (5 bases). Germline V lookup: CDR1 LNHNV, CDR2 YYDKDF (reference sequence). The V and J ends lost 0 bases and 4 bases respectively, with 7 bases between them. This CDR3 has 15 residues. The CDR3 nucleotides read TGTGCCACCAGCAGAGATCGACAGGGGGCCAACGTCCTGACTTTC. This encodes CATSRDRQGANVLTF.

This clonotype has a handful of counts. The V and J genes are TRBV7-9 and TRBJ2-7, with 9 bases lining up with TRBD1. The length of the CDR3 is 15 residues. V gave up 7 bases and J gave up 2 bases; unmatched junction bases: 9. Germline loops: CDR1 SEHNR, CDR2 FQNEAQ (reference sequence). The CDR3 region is CASIEMGTGTYEQYF. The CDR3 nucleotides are TGTGCCAGCATTGAGATGGGGACAGGGACCTACGAGCAGTACTTC.

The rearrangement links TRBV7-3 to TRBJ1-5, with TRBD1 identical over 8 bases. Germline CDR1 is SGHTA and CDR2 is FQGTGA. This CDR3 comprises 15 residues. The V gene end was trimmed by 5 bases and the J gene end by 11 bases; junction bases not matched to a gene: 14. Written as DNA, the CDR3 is TGTGCCAGCAGCCCCGGACAGGGACTAGGAGAGACCCAGCATTTT. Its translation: CASSPGQGLGETQHF.

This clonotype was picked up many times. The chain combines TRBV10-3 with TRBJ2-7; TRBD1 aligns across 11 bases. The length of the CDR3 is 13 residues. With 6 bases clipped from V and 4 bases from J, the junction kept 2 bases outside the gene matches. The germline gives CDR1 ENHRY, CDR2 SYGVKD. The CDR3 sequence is CAISRDRGYEQYF. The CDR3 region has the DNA TGTGCCATCAGCCGGGACAGGGGGTACGAGCAGTACTTC.

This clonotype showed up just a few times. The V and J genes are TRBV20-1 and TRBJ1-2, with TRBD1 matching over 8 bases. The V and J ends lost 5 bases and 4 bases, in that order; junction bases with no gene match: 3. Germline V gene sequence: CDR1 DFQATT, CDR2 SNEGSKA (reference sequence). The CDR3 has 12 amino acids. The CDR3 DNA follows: TGCAGTGCTCGCGGGACAGGCTATGGCTACACCTTC. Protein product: CSARGTGYGYTF.

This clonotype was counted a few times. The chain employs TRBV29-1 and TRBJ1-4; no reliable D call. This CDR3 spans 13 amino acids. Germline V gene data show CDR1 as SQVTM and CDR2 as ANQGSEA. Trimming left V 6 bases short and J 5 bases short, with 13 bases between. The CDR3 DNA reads TGCAGCGTGTCAACTAACTTCAATGAAAAACTGTTTTTT. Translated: CSVSTNFNEKLFF.

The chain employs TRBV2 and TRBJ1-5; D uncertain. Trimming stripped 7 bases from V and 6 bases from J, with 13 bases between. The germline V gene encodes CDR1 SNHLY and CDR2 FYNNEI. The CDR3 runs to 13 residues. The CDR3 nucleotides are TGTGCCAGCAAAGTAATAAGTGGTCAGCCCCAGCATTTT. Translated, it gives CASKVISGQPQHF.

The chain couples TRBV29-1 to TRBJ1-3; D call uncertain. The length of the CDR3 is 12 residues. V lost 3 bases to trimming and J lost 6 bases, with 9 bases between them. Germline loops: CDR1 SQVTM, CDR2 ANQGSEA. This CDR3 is CSVDSGLNTIYF. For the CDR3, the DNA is TGCAGCGTTGACTCCGGCCTAAACACCATATATTTT.

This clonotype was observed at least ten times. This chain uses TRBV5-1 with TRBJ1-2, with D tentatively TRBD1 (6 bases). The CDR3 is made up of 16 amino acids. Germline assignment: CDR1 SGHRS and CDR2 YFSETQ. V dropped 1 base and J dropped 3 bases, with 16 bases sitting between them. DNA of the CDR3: TGCGCCAGCAGCTTGCCCCACGGGGGGCGCGACTATGGCTACACCTTC. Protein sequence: CASSLPHGGRDYGYTF.

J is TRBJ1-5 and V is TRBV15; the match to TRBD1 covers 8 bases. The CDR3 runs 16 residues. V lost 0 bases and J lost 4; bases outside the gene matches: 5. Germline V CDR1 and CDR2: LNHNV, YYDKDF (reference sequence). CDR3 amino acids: CATSRDQDRANQPQHF. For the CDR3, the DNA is TGTGCCACCAGCAGAGATCAGGACAGGGCAAATCAGCCCCAGCATTTT.

In DNA form, the CDR3 reads TGTGCCAGCAGCTCCTCTAAGGGGGGCACTGAAGCTTTCTTT. Translation: CASSSSKGGTEAFF. The gene calls are TRBV11-2 and TRBJ1-1; weak D call: TRBD1 (6 bases). CDR1 is SGHAT and CDR2 is FQNNGV in the germline V gene. The CDR3 runs 14 residues. The V gene lost 4 bases and the J gene lost 4 bases, with 13 bases spanning the gap.

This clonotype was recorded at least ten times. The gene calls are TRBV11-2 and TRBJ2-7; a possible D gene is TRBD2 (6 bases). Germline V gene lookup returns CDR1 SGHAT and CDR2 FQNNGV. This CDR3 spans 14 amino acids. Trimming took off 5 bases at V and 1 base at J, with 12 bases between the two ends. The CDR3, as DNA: TGTGCCAGCAGCCCCTGGCGGGGATCCTACGAGCAGTACTTC. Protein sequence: CASSPWRGSYEQYF.

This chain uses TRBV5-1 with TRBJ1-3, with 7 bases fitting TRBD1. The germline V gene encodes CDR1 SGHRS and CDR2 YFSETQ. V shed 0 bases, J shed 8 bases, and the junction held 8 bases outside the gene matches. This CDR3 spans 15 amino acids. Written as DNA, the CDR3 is TGCGCCAGCAGCTTGGAAGGGGGCTATGGCTACACCATATATTTT. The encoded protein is CASSLEGGYGYTIYF.